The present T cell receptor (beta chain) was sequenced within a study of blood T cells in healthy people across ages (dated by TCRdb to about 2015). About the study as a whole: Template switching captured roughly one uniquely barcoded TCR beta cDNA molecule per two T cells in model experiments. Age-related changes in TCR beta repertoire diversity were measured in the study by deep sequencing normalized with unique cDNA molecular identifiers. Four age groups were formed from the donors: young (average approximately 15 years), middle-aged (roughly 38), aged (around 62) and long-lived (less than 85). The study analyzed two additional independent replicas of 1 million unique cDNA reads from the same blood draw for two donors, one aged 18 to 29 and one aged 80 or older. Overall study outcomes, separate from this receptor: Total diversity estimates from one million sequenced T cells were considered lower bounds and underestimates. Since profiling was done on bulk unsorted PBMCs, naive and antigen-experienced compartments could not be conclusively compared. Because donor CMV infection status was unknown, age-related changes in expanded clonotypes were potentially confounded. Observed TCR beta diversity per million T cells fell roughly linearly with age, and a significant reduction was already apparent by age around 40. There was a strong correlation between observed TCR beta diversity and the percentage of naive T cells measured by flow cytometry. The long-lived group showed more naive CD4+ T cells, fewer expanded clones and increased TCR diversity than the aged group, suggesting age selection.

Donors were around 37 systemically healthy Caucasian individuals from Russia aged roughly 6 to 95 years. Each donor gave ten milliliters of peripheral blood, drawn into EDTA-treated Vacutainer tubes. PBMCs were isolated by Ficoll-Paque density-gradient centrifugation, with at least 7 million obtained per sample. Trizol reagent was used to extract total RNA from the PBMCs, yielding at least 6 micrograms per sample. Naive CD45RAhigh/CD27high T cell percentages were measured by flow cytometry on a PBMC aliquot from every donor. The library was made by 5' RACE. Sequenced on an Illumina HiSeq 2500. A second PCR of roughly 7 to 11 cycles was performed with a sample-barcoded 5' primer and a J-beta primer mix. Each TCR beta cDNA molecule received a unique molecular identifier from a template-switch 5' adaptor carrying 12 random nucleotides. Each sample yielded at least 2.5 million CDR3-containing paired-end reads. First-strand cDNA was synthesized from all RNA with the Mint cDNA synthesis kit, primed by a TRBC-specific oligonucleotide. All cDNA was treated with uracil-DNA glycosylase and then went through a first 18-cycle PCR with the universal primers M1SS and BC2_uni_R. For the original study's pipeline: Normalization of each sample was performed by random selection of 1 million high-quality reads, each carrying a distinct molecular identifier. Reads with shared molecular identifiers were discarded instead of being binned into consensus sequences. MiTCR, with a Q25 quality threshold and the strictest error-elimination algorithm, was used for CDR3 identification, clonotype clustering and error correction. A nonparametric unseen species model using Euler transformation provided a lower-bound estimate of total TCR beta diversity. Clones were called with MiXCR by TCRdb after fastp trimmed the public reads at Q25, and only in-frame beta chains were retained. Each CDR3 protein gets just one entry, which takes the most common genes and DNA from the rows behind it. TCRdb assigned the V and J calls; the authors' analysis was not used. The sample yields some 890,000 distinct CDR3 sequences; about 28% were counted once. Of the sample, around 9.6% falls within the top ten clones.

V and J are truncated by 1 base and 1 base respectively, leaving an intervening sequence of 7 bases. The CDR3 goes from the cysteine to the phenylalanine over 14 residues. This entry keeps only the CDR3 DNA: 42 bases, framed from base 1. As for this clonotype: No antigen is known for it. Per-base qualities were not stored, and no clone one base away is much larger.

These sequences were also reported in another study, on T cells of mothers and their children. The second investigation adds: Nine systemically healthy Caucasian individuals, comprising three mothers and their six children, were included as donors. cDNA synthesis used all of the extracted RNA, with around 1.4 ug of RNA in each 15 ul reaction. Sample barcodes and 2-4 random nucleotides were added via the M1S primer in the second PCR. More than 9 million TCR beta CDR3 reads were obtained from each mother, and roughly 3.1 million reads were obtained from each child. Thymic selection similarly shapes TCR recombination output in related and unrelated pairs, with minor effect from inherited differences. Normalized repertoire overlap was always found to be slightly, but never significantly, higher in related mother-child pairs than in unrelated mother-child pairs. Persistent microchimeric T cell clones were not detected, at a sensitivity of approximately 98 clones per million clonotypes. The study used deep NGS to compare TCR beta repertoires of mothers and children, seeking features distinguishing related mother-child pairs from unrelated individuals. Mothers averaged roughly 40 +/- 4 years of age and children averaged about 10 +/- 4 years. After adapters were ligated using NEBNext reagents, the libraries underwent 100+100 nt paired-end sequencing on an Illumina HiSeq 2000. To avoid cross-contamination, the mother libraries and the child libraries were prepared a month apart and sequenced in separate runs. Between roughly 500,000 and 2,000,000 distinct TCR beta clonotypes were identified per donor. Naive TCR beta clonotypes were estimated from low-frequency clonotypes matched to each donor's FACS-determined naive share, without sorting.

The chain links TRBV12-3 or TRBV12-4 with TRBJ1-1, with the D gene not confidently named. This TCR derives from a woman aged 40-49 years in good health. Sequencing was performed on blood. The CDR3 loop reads CASSLGIPNTEAFF. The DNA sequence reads TGTGCCAGCAGTTTAGGAATACCGAACACTGAAGCTTTCTTT.